These T cell receptor beta chains were read from a single sample in a study of spatial heterogeneity in lung cancer. Each CDR3 protein gets one entry after TCRdb re-called the 5' RACE reads with MiXCR. The sample records approximately 14,000 distinct CDR3 sequences, about 10% being singletons. Material: PBMCs, obtained at surgery. These receptors all come from a female donor with early-stage non-small cell lung cancer. The CDR3 runs from the conserved cysteine through the conserved F or W. A D gene is named only where the DNA matches it firmly. Expanded clones get a size class; other rows say once, few or many, or leave the size out.

J | D | size | V | DNA | CDR3
TRBJ2-1 | NA | NA | TRBV20-1 | TGCAGTGCTGTAACGGAGTTCCTATACAATGAGCAGTTCTTC | CSAVTEFLYNEQFF
TRBJ1-5 | NA | medium-sized | TRBV27 | TGTGCCAGCAGTGCTACAGGGTTGGGGCAGCCCCAGCATTTT | CASSATGLGQPQHF
TRBJ1-5 | NA | many | TRBV19 | TGTGCCAGTAGTCGAGCGGAATCCCAGCATTTT | CASSRAESQHF
TRBJ1-4 | NA | few | TRBV12-3/TRBV12-4 | TGTGCCAGCAGTTCATCGGTGTCTAATGAAAAACTGTTTTTT | CASSSSVSNEKLFF
TRBJ1-3 | NA | few | TRBV20-1 | TGCAGTGCTGGACTTATGGAGGCCGGAAACACCATATATTTT | CSAGLMEAGNTIYF
TRBJ1-5 | NA | few | TRBV19 | TGTGCCAGTAACGGTAGAGGTAAAGGCAATCAGCCCCAGCATTTT | CASNGRGKGNQPQHF
TRBJ2-5 | TRBD2 | few | TRBV3-1 | TGTGCCAGCAGCCCCCGGGGTAGCGGGGGGTTCCAAGAGACCCAGTACTTC | CASSPRGSGGFQETQYF
TRBJ1-6 | NA | many | TRBV20-1 | TGCAGTGCGAAAAGGGCCCTGTATAATTCACCCCTCCACTTT | CSAKRALYNSPLHF
TRBJ2-7 | TRBD2 | NA | TRBV6-1 | TGTGCCAGCAGCCAAACTAGCGGGGGATCCTACGAGCAGTACTTC | CASSQTSGGSYEQYF
TRBJ1-2 | TRBD1 | many | TRBV7-8 | TGTGCCAGCAGCGCGGGGACAGGGGGAGGCTACACCTTC | CASSAGTGGGYTF
TRBJ2-5 | TRBD1 | medium-sized | TRBV27 | TGTGCCAGCACCCGACAGGGGACGGAGACCCAGTACTTC | CASTRQGTETQYF
TRBJ2-5 | TRBD1 | medium-sized | TRBV20-1 | TGCAGTGCTACCCGGGACAGTCGGGGAATGTACCAAGAGACCCAGTACTTC | CSATRDSRGMYQETQYF
TRBJ1-2 | TRBD1 | many | TRBV7-8 | TGTGCCAGCAGCATAGCTGACAGGGAAGGCTACACCTTC | CASSIADREGYTF
TRBJ2-7 | NA | many | TRBV28 | TGTGCCAGCAGTTCCGGGGGCGGCGGCTCCTACGAGCAGTACTTC | CASSSGGGGSYEQYF
TRBJ1-5 | TRBD1 | few | TRBV18 | TGTGCCAGCTCACCAGGGACAGGGGGCGTGGGCAATCAGCCCCAGCATTTT | CASSPGTGGVGNQPQHF
TRBJ2-7 | TRBD1 | NA | TRBV6-5 | TGTGCCAGCACCGCGGGACAGGGGGCCTACGAGCAGTACTTC | CASTAGQGAYEQYF